This is a list of T cell receptor beta chains from one sample in a study of T cell changes during pregnancy in multiple sclerosis. Using immunoSEQ multiplex PCR, the repertoire was profiled, and TCRdb retains in-frame clones only, with some absent. The sample includes tens of thousands of clones, 90% to 95% of them seen just once. The starting material was peripheral blood, obtained in the second trimester of pregnancy. The receptors come from a female donor in good health, enrolled as a control in a pregnancy study. Each CDR3 is given with its conserved first and last residue. A D gene is named only where the DNA matches it firmly. Not all rows give a size; the values are once, few, many and, for expanded clones, a class.

clone_size	d_call	v_call	j_call	cdr3_nt	cdr3_aa
NA	NA	TRBV7-3	TRBJ1-2	TGTGCCAGCAGCATTGACAGCAGAGATAACTATGGCTACACCTTC	CASSIDSRDNYGYTF
NA	NA	TRBV21-1	TRBJ2-1	TGTGCCAGCAGCTCAGCAGGGGGCAATGAGCAGTTCTTC	CASSSAGGNEQFF
NA	NA	TRBV2	TRBJ1-5	TGTGCCAGCAGTGAATTTCGGTATAGCAATCAGCCCCAGCATTTT	CASSEFRYSNQPQHF
NA	NA	TRBV11-2	TRBJ2-5	TGTGCCAGCAGCTTAGACGGAACAGGGACGGAGACCCAGTACTTC	CASSLDGTGTETQYF
NA	TRBD1	TRBV11-2	TRBJ2-7	TGTGCCAGCAGTTATGGACAGGGTTCCTACGAGCAGTACTTC	CASSYGQGSYEQYF
NA	NA	TRBV5-5	TRBJ2-3	TGTGCCAGCAGCTTTTCTCTAGGTCGCACGACAGATACGCAGTATTTT	CASSFSLGRTTDTQYF
NA	TRBD2	TRBV6-4	TRBJ2-3	TGTGCCAGCAGTGACTCGACTAGCGGGGGGAATACGCAGTATTTT	CASSDSTSGGNTQYF
NA	NA	TRBV19	TRBJ1-3	TGTGCCAGTAGTCCCAGGCGAAACACGCAGGGGAATCCTTCTGGAAACACCATATATTTT	CASSPRRNTQGNPSGNTIYF
few	NA	TRBV11-3	TRBJ2-2	TGTGCCAGCAGCTCGGACAGTATCACCGGGGAGCTGTTTTTT	CASSSDSITGELFF
NA	TRBD1	TRBV19	TRBJ1-2	TGTGCCAGCAGCAATTGGGGGGACAGCGGGAGTTATGGCTACACCTTC	CASSNWGDSGSYGYTF
NA	NA	TRBV2	TRBJ2-7	TGTGCCAGCATTGGGGCGTGGGAGCAGTACTTC	CASIGAWEQYF
NA	NA	TRBV6-5	TRBJ1-6	TGTGCCAGCAGTTACCGTACGGGGTTCTATAATTCACCCCTCCACTTT	CASSYRTGFYNSPLHF
NA	NA	TRBV7-2	TRBJ1-1	TGTGCCAGCAGCCTCGGAGGGAGGTCCGCTGAAGCTTTCTTT	CASSLGGRSAEAFF
NA	TRBD1	TRBV2	TRBJ2-7	TGTGCCAGCAGAGGGGACAGAAACTCCTACGAGCAGTACTTC	CASRGDRNSYEQYF
NA	TRBD1	TRBV2	TRBJ1-1	TGTGCCAGCAGTGGTAGCAGGGGGCTCGCTGAAGCTTTCTTT	CASSGSRGLAEAFF
once	TRBD1	TRBV29-1	TRBJ2-2	TGCAGCGTACGGGGACAGCCGACCGGGGAGCTGTTTTTT	CSVRGQPTGELFF
NA	NA	TRBV7-2	TRBJ1-6	TGTGCCAGCAGCCTGACCCAGGGATCACCCCTCCACTTT	CASSLTQGSPLHF
NA	NA	TRBV6-5	TRBJ1-2	TGTGCCAGCAGTTGGGATTGGACAGTACCCTATGGCTACACCTTC	CASSWDWTVPYGYTF
NA	NA	TRBV6-5	TRBJ1-1	TGTGCCGGGAAGAAGGTATGGGGGGACACTGAAGCTTTCTTT	CAGKKVWGDTEAFF
NA	TRBD2	TRBV7-9	TRBJ2-3	TGTGCCAGCAGCTTAGCTAGCGGGGGGGCCTGGGACACAGATACGCAGTATTTT	CASSLASGGAWDTDTQYF
NA	TRBD2	TRBV15	TRBJ2-7	TGTGCCACACGTCCGGGGGGGTGGGACGAGCAGTACTTC	CATRPGGWDEQYF
NA	NA	TRBV19	TRBJ1-1	TGTGCCAGTAGTAGAGGGTTGGGAATTCAGAACACTGAAGCTTTCTTT	CASSRGLGIQNTEAFF
NA	NA	TRBV7-2	TRBJ1-2	TGTGCCAGCAGCCCGGACAGTGCTAACTATGGCTACACCTTC	CASSPDSANYGYTF
NA	NA	TRBV2	TRBJ2-4	TGTGCCAGCAGTGAAGCGCGAAGGGGAGCCAAAAACATTCAGTACTTC	CASSEARRGAKNIQYF
once	NA	TRBV7-9	TRBJ2-7	TGTGCCAGCAGCTTACTCGTCGAGCAGTACTTC	CASSLLVEQYF
NA	TRBD1	TRBV7-9	TRBJ2-7	TGTGCCAGCAGCTTCCGGGACAGGGTCTACGAGCAGTACTTC	CASSFRDRVYEQYF
NA	NA	TRBV13	TRBJ1-5	TGTGCCAGCAGCCGTGGTGGAGGCAATCAGCCCCAGCATTTT	CASSRGGGNQPQHF
NA	NA	TRBV30	TRBJ2-7	TGTGCCTGGGGGGGGGCTGTATACGAGCAGTACTTC	CAWGGAVYEQYF
NA	NA	TRBV9	TRBJ1-4	TGTGCCAGCAGCGGGGGGGGCGGGGATGAAAAACTGTTTTTT	CASSGGGGDEKLFF
NA	NA	TRBV30	TRBJ1-2	TGTGCCTGGATCGAAGTGGGGGGACCAGTCTTC	CAWIEVGGPVF
NA	TRBD2	TRBV4-3	TRBJ2-3	TGCGCCAGCAGCCAAGGACTAGCAACAGATACGCAGTATTTT	CASSQGLATDTQYF
NA	TRBD2	TRBV30	TRBJ2-7	TGTGCCTGGAATACGGGGGGGCTGAGCGAGCAGTACTTC	CAWNTGGLSEQYF
NA	TRBD2	TRBV27	TRBJ2-7	TGTGCCAGCAGTCCGACTAGCGGGGGGATCTACGAGCAGTACTTC	CASSPTSGGIYEQYF
few	NA	TRBV19	TRBJ1-2	TGTGCCAGTAGTCCTAATGGTGGGGCTGGGTATGGCTACACCTTC	CASSPNGGAGYGYTF
NA	NA	TRBV7-2	TRBJ1-2	TGTGCCAGCAGCCCCAAGGGCCAGGGGTCTGGCTACACCTTC	CASSPKGQGSGYTF
NA	NA	TRBV6-1	TRBJ2-1	TGTGCCAGCAGTGAAGCGGGGGGAAATGAGCAGTTCTTC	CASSEAGGNEQFF
NA	NA	TRBV30	TRBJ1-5	TGTGCCTGGAGTCGAGAGGGAGGTCAGCCCCAGCATTTT	CAWSREGGQPQHF
NA	NA	TRBV7-2	TRBJ2-7	TGTGCCAGCAGCCCCGGAGGCGAGCAGTACTTC	CASSPGGEQYF
NA	TRBD2	TRBV5-1	TRBJ2-2	TGCGCCAGCAGCCCGCGACTAGCGGGGGCCCCCCGGAACACCGGGGAGCTGTTTTTT	CASSPRLAGAPRNTGELFF
NA	TRBD2	TRBV19	TRBJ2-1	TGTGCCAGTAGTACACTAGCGGGTACCCGATGGTTCTTC	CASSTLAGTRWFF
NA	NA	TRBV7-9	TRBJ1-4	TGTGCCAGCAGTCCAGGGGTGAGCAGTGAAAAACTGTTTTTT	CASSPGVSSEKLFF
NA	TRBD1	TRBV11-1	TRBJ1-2	TGTGCCAGCAGCAAGTTCGGGACAGTCTCTGGCTACACCTTC	CASSKFGTVSGYTF